Listed below are T cell receptor beta chains from one sample, sequenced in a study of T cells expressing NK-cell markers. TCRdb processed the 5' RACE reads again and assigns one entry to each CDR3 protein, with no DNA. The clone table shows some 440,000 distinct CDR3 sequences, with the ten largest holding around 1.4%. Sequencing used blood T cells: a sorted CD56 or NKG2C T cell subset, CD4+ or CD8+ T cells, or bulk PBMC T cells (not recorded which). Source of these receptors: a woman between 50 and 59 years old in good health. The CDR3 runs from the conserved cysteine through the conserved F or W.

J	length	V	CDR3
TRBJ2-2	12	TRBV9	CASSVGTGELFF
TRBJ2-1	14	TRBV9	CASSVETSGRVQFF
TRBJ2-3	13	TRBV15	CATSSGGTDTQYF
TRBJ2-5	15	TRBV3-1	CASSSRTRGQETQYF
TRBJ2-1	15	TRBV3-1	CASSQGTSRAVEQFF
TRBJ2-1	13	TRBV7-6	CASSPSGVGEQFF
TRBJ2-5	17	TRBV5-1	CASSVQLTGGGWETQYF
TRBJ2-1	16	TRBV3-1	CASSQEGGFSVNEQFF
TRBJ1-1	13	TRBV29-1	CSAGTGMNTEAFF
TRBJ2-2	17	TRBV18	CASSPGSGISNTGELFF
TRBJ2-3	15	TRBV20-1	CSAGVTVVRTDTQYF
TRBJ2-2	16	TRBV20-1	CSARAINRGPTGELFF
TRBJ1-1	13	TRBV7-2	CASVTGADTEAFF
TRBJ1-4	13	TRBV29-1	CSVGDRFNEKLFF
TRBJ2-5	17	TRBV13	CASSLVPRQGGMETQYF
TRBJ2-1	15	TRBV20-1	CSANLLAGPSNEQFF
TRBJ2-1	15	TRBV20-1	CSARAPGPSRREQFF
TRBJ2-7	15	TRBV3-1	CASGSPMGVSDEQYF
TRBJ1-4	15	TRBV27	CASSPGEASNEKLFF
TRBJ2-1	15	TRBV29-1	CSVGGAGLADNEQFF
TRBJ2-1	17	TRBV11-3	CASSSGLAGGFYNEQFF
TRBJ1-3	16	TRBV11-2	CASSGTGSLSGNTIYF
TRBJ2-3	14	TRBV5-1	CASSGTGRPDTQYF
TRBJ2-3	19	TRBV5-1	CASSPGHFKGGRDTDTQYF
TRBJ2-3	14	TRBV10-1	CASSSGLAIDTQYF
TRBJ2-1	15	TRBV30	CAWAPTGYSYNEQFF
TRBJ1-6	13	TRBV12-3/TRBV12-4	CASSFKNNSPLHF
TRBJ1-1	16	TRBV30	CAWSRNAGQRNTEAFF
TRBJ2-2	11	TRBV29-1	CSVAGTGELFF
TRBJ2-5	15	TRBV19	CASSPLAGIFKTQYF
TRBJ2-1	16	TRBV5-5	CASSLDFWDSYNEQFF
TRBJ2-7	14	TRBV6-2/TRBV6-3	CASSQFPTGDEQYF
TRBJ2-1	15	TRBV4-2	CASSQAGTSSNEQFF
TRBJ2-3	13	TRBV15	CATSRAELPSQYF
TRBJ2-3	17	TRBV18	CASSPPYSLITTDTQYF
TRBJ2-7	15	TRBV7-2	CASSFGSGKSYEQYF
TRBJ2-2	17	TRBV20-1	CSARQTSGSWSTGELFF
TRBJ1-2	15	TRBV5-1	CASSLAGTGNYGYTF
TRBJ2-1	11	TRBV25-1	CASSDKNEQFF
TRBJ2-7	12	TRBV20-1	CSAQTTAYEQYF
TRBJ2-1	15	TRBV12-3/TRBV12-4	CASSGRVAGGAEQFF
TRBJ1-1	13	TRBV28	CASTRTGGWRAFF
TRBJ2-7	15	TRBV6-4	CASSDGTSGSYEQYF
TRBJ2-1	14	TRBV2	CASLSVSGSNEQFF
TRBJ2-2	16	TRBV7-9	CASSPVGTRNTGELFF
TRBJ2-3	14	TRBV9	CASSARVSTDTQYF
TRBJ2-3	16	TRBV28	CASSSPASLSTDTQYF
TRBJ1-1	14	TRBV5-1	CASRRGTSNTEAFF
TRBJ2-1	16	TRBV12-3/TRBV12-4	CASSPLTGAPYNEQFF